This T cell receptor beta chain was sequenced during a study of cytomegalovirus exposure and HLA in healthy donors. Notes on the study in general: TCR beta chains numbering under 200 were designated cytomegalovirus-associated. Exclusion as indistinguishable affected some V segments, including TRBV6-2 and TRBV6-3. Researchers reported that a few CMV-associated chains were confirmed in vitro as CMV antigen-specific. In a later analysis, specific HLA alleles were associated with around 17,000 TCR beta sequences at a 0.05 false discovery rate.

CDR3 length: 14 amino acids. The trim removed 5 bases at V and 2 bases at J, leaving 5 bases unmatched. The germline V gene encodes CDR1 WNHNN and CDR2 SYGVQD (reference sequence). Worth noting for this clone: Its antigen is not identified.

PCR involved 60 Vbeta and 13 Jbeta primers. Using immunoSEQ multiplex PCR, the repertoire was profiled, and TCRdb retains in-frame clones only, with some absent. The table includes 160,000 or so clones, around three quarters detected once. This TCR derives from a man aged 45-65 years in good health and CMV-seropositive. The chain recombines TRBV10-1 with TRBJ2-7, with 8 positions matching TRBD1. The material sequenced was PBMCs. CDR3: CASSNRGRTYEQYF. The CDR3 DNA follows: TGCGCCAGCAGTAACAGGGGGAGGACCTACGAGCAGTACTTC.